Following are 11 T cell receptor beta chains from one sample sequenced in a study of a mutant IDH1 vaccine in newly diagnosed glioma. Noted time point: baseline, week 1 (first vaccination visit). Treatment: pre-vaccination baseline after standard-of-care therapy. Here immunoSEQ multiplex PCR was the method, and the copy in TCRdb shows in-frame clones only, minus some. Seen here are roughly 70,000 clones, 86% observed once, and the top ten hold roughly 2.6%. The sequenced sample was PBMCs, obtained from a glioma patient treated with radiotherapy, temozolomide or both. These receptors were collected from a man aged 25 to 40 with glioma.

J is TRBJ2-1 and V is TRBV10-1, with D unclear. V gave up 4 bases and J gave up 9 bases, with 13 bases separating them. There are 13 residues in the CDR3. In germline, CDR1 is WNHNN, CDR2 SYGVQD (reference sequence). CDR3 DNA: TGCGCCAGCAGTGCAAGCCGGGTTGGTGAGCAGTTCTTC. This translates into CASSASRVGEQFF.

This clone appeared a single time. The CDR3 DNA is TGCGCCAGCAGCCAATCCAGGGGACGGGGCAACGTCGGGGAGCTGTTTTTT. Translated, it gives CASSQSRGRGNVGELFF. The chain employs TRBV4-1 and TRBJ2-2; perhaps TRBD1 as D (6 bases). CDR1 is MGHRA and CDR2 is YSYEKL in the germline V gene. There are 17 residues in the CDR3. Trimming left V 2 bases short and J 7 bases short, with 20 bases between.

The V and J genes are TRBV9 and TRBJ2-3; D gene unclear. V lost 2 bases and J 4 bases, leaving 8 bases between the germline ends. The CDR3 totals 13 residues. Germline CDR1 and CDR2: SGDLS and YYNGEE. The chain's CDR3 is CASSVGMPDTQYF. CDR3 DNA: TGTGCCAGCAGCGTGGGCATGCCAGATACGCAGTATTTT.

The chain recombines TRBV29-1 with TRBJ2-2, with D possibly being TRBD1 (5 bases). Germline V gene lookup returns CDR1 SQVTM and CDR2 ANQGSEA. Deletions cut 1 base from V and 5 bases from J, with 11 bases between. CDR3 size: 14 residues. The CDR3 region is CSVEARARTGELFF. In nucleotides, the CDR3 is TGCAGCGTTGAAGCCAGGGCAAGGACCGGGGAGCTGTTTTTT.

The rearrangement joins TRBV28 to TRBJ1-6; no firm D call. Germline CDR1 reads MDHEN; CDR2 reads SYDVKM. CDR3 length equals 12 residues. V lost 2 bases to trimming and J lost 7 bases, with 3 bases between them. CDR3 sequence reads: CASSLGNSPLHF. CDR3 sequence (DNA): TGTGCCAGCAGTTTAGGAAATTCACCCCTCCACTTT. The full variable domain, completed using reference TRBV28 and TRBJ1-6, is DVKVTQSSRYLVKRTGEKVFLECVQDMDHENMFWYRQDPGLGLRLIYFSYDVKMKEKGDIPEGYSVSREKKERFSLILESASTNQTSMYLCASSLGNSPLHFGNGTRLTVT.

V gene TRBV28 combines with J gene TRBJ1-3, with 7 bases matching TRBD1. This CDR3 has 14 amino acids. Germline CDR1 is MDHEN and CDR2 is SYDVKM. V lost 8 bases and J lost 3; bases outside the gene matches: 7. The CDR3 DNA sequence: TGTGCCAGCGGTAGGACAGGCGGTGGAAACACCATATATTTT. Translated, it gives CASGRTGGGNTIYF.

The CDR3 DNA is TGTGCCAGCAGCTCCCGATCGACCAGGGTCAAGACCGGGGAGCTGTTTTTT. This translates into CASSSRSTRVKTGELFF. The chain combines TRBV13 with TRBJ2-2; possibly TRBD1 for D (5 bases). Between the trimmed V and J ends, which lost 4 bases and 5 bases, there was a span of 20 bases. The CDR3 is 17 residues long. Germline lookup yields CDR1 PRHDT and CDR2 FYEKMQ (reference sequence).

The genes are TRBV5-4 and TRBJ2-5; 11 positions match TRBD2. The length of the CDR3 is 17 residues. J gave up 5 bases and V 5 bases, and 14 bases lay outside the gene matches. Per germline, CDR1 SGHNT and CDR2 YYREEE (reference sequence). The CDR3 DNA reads TGTGCCAGCAGTTTCTTAGCGGGGGGGCCTGGGATGGAGACCCAGTACTTC. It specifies CASSFLAGGPGMETQYF. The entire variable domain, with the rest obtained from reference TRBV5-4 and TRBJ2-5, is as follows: ETGVTQSPTHLIKTRGQQVTLRCSSQSGHNTVSWYQQALGQGPQFIFQYYREEENGRGNFPPRFSGLQFPNYSSELNVNALELDDSALYLCASSFLAGGPGMETQYFGPGTRLLVL.

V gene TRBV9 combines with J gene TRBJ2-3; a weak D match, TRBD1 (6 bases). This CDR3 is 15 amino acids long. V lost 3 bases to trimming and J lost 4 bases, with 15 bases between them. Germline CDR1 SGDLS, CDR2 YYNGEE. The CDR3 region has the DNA TGTGCCAGCAGCGCACGGGACACCCGACCAGATACGCAGTATTTT. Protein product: CASSARDTRPDTQYF.

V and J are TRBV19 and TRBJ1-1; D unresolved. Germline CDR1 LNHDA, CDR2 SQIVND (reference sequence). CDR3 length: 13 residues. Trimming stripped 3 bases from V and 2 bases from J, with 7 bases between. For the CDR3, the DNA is TGTGCCAGTAGTATGAGGCTAAACACTGAAGCTTTCTTT. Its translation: CASSMRLNTEAFF.

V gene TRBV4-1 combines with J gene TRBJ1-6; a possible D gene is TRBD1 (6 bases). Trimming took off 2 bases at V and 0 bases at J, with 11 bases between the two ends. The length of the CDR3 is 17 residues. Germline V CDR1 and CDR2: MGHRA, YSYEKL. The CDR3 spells CASSQPRDNSYNSPLHF. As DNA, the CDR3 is TGCGCCAGCAGCCAACCACGGGACAACTCCTATAATTCACCCCTCCACTTT.